This T cell receptor beta chain appears in the sequencing data of a study of control samples from healthy donors and cancer patients (dated by TCRdb to about 2020). As to this clone: Its cognate antigen has yet to be identified. No base qualities exist here, and no much larger clone lies one base off it.

Libraries were made using the immunoSEQ multiplex PCR assay. Drawn from immuneACCESS, this table holds only the in-frame rearrangements with V and J called that TCRdb kept. Clones are partly lost; checked studies trace under half to an unresolved V gene and leave the rest unexplained. This sample is represented by some 130,000 clones; about 85% of them were singletons. Approximately 8.6% of the sample belongs to the ten largest clones. The germline V gene (reference sequence) specifies GTSNPN as CDR1 and SVGIG as CDR2. V was cut back by 5 bases and J by 1 base, leaving a gap of 11 bases between them. There are 13 amino acids in the CDR3, from cysteine to phenylalanine inclusive. The DNA shown is the 39-base CDR3, in frame from base 1.

This sequence uses TRBV30 and TRBJ2-5; a tentative D call is TRBD1 (6 bases match). The specimen sequenced was blood. The TCR originated in a woman aged 30 to 39 in good health. The bases are TGTGCCTGGGCTGGACAGATCCAAGAGACCCAGTACTTC. Translated, it reads CAWAGQIQETQYF.